This T cell receptor beta chain was recorded in a study of cytomegalovirus exposure and HLA in healthy donors (dated by TCRdb to between 2016 and 2019). At the level of the whole study: An earlier analysis of 550 to 700 of the donors reported roughly 300 Gb of sequence data and around 120 million unique TCR beta sequences from 150 million to 200 million T cells. An early release that covered fewer than 800 HLA-typed donors contained about 300 gigabases of sequencing data and tens of millions of unique TCR sequences. Among the roughly 370 genotyped donors, 81% belonged to the genetic ancestry cluster associated with self-reported Caucasian donors. The study aimed to test whether cataloging public T cell receptors could reveal signatures of past pathogen exposure. Using immunosequencing, the study profiled T cell repertoires from 666 subjects and related those repertoires to cytomegalovirus serostatus. Along with the approximately 650-subject first cohort, a separate validation cohort of more than 90 different subjects was used. To predict cytomegalovirus infection status, the study combined high-throughput TCR immunosequencing, statistical association of individual TCRs with disease status, and machine learning. In a later analysis, previously published TCR beta repertoires from about 670 donors were re-analyzed and high-resolution HLA genotyping was added so that TCR occurrence patterns could be studied. In the later analysis, no new phenotypic data were used to find candidate immune exposures; instead, reliance was placed on TCR beta sequences and their occurrence across donors. In an earlier analysis of 500 to 650 of the donors, high-throughput TCR beta sequencing was used to judge whether each TCR beta V gene segment behaved as functional or pseudogenic. Donor age, sex, ethnicity and CMV serostatus were collected together with the repertoire data. In a later genetic analysis, genome-wide SNP genotypes for about 65% of the 666 donors were used, and that subset was treated as a discovery cohort. Every repertoire in the discovery cohort had been generated on one and the same sequencing platform. Class I and class II HLA loci were covered by the typing at four-digit resolution. Typing coverage varied by locus: roughly 620-640 donors for A, B, C, DRB1 and DQB1; 500 to 550 for DQA1; more than 600 for DPA1; 450 to 480 for DPB1. Because of strong linkage in the cohort, five DR-DQ haplotypes were treated as single units for association and clustering. Across under 500 genotyped donors of the cohort, an average of about 240,000 unique TCR beta nucleotide sequences per donor were sequenced, and approximately 17% of those sequences were non-productive. What the authors observed across the whole study: The classifier was reported to diagnose cytomegalovirus status with high specificity and sensitivity in both the original cohort and the validation cohort. A further reported finding was that TCR beta sequences accurately predicted the HLA-A and HLA-B alleles for most subjects in the first cohort. In an earlier analysis of a few hundred of the donors, most TCR beta V segments were observed in productive rearrangements about 90% or about 30% of the time, broadly matching IMGT annotations. Some IMGT-functional V segments, including TRBV6-2 and TRBV6-3, could not be told apart with the 87-base-pair reads, so those segments were excluded. A later analysis associated about 18,000 TCR beta sequences with specific HLA alleles at a false discovery rate of 0.05. It was suggested by the authors that the approach could potentially be generalized to other disease states and immunological phenotypes. Linkage disequilibrium might explain the correlated functional status among segregating V segments, but an unknown experimental factor could not be ruled out. For the cohort, immune exposure information was limited to CMV serostatus. Compared with equally common non-associated chains, HLA-associated TCR beta chains in a later analysis were more clonally expanded and had lower generation probabilities. A cluster of highly shared sequence variants was judged likely to represent a technical artifact of the sequencing pipeline. A few of the identified cytomegalovirus-associated TCR beta chains were confirmed in vitro to be specific for cytomegalovirus antigens. Approximately 18 rarely observed V segments, including chromosome 9 orphons, were excluded from the earlier analysis of some 590 of the donors because counts were too low. A later genetic analysis associated a missense DCLRE1C variant with V-gene and J-gene trimming of TCR beta chains, and an independent cohort replicated the association. A total of 150 to 200 TCR beta chains were listed by the study as associated with cytomegalovirus. A later genetic analysis reported fewer N-insertions in productive TCRs among donors in an Asian-associated ancestry cluster than the approximately 670-donor mean. Because HLA typing was unavailable for some donors at each locus, only the typed subset was used in association tests. Several of the top co-occurrence clusters appeared to be linked to parvovirus B19, influenza, CMV and Epstein-Barr virus, according to a later analysis. Sequencing depth was assumed to be roughly uniform across donors in the presence/absence analyses, though that assumption may not hold. Strong co-occurrence of HLA alleles, especially DR and DQ, made assigning TCR associations to individual alleles difficult. A later analysis found that most CMV-associated TCR beta chains appeared HLA-restricted, with HLA associations seemingly driven largely by CMV exposure. According to a later analysis, TCR association rates differed among HLA loci, with DRB1 alleles showing the most associated TCRs and HLA-C alleles showing the fewest. The cohort was sequenced for TCR beta chains only, and without alpha or paired-chain data the features that could be detected were limited. While some public TCRs were present in many individuals, most TCR sequences turned up only very rarely across donors.

The library was generated by the immunoSEQ multiplex PCR assay. A mixture of 60 forward primers for TCR Vbeta segments and 13 reverse primers for TCR Jbeta segments was used in the multiplex PCR. The CDR3 region of rearranged TCR beta genes was amplified from genomic DNA with a multiplex PCR assay. The amplified TCR beta libraries were sequenced on the Illumina HiSeq System as 87-base-pair reads. The source study handled its data this way. Across the 700 or so repertoires, a later analysis counted tens of millions of unique TCR beta chains, 9.5 million to 12 million of which were shared by at least two donors. Raw reads were error-corrected and collapsed into unique sequences with a nearest-neighbor algorithm that merged closely related sequences to remove PCR and sequencing errors. CDR3 sequences were aligned to IMGT reference sequences to assign V, D and J gene segments. For a sequence to be retained, a match of at least six nucleotides was required to both a V gene segment and a J gene segment. A rearrangement counted as productive if the CDR3 had no stop codons and remained in frame with V and J, and every other rearrangement counted as non-productive. CDR3 was defined according to IMGT convention as the region running from the second conserved V-encoded cysteine to the conserved J-encoded phenylalanine. In an earlier analysis of more than 550 of the donors, sequences lacking an unambiguous match to a single V gene segment were excluded. An earlier analysis of fewer than 750 of the donors called V segments functional above 56.7% productive rearrangements and segregating when the between-donor standard deviation exceeded 5%. A statistical classification framework was built to diagnose cytomegalovirus status from the catalog of TCR beta chain sequences. V and J gene assignment, in a later analysis, came from comparing TCR nucleotide sequences with IMGT/GENE-DB human TR gene sequences. In a later analysis, CDR3 sequences and most-parsimonious VDJ recombination scenarios were assigned using the TCRdist pipeline. In a later analysis, every TCR beta chain was defined by the combination of its CDR3 amino acid sequence and its V-gene family, and reads without a unique V-gene family were dropped. To address suspected cross-contamination and a sequencing artifact, a later analysis removed roughly 640 highly shared, low-generation-probability nucleotide sequences. For each public chain, a later analysis derived a clonal expansion index from normalized ranks of inferred template counts within each repertoire. In a later analysis, generation probabilities were computed using a VDJ recombination model fitted to out-of-frame rearrangements, and the results were checked against IGoR. In a later analysis, hypergeometric tests were used to score TCR-TCR, TCR-HLA and TCR-CMV co-occurrence, with a repertoire-size bias correction applied to TCR pairs. False discovery rates were estimated in a later analysis by permuting HLA or CMV assignments 20 times. In a later analysis, co-occurring TCRs were grouped using DBSCAN, with TCRdist sequence similarity added in when clustering inside HLA-allele-positive subsets. Repertoires with fewer than 30,000 or more than 120,000 public chains, plus five repertoires with anomalous nucleotide sharing, were excluded from co-occurrence clustering. Imported from immuneACCESS, the table was reduced by TCRdb to in-frame sequences with V and J called. These copies leave out some clones; in studies compared against another copy, an unresolved V gene accounts for under half, and the cause of the remainder is not known. V and J calls and clone size come straight from that table; D and trimming were deduced from the DNA. In this sample the table shows roughly 110,000 clones, 74% of which occur a single time. The ten largest account for around 15% of the sample.

The cohort consisted of 650 to 850 healthy bone marrow donors. At the time of sampling, every cohort member was nominally healthy, though immune exposures that went unrecorded were likely present. The donor tested CMV seropositive and was one of the 289 seropositive cohort members. A peripheral blood sample was collected from each donor, and TCR beta sequencing was performed on peripheral blood mononuclear cells. Genomic DNA extraction from the blood cell samples was performed with the Qiagen DNeasy Blood Extraction Kit. To note about this clone: Its antigen is unknown. No much larger clone exists at a distance of one base, and base qualities are not known.

From cysteine to phenylalanine, the CDR3 is 14 amino acids long. The only DNA kept is the CDR3, 42 bases in frame from the first base. Via the germline V gene, CDR1 is SNHLY and CDR2 FYNNEI. The V end loses 2 bases and the J end loses 3 bases, and a stretch of 9 bases separates them. Sequenced sample: PBMCs. The clonotype was recovered from a woman aged 40 to 49 in good health and CMV-seropositive. Recombination joined TRBV2 with TRBJ2-3; a confident D gene designation cannot be given. The nucleotides read TGTGCCAGCAGTGAAAGGTCAGGAACAGATACGCAGTATTTT. Translation gives CASSERSGTDTQYF.